These T cell receptor beta chains were read from a single sample in a study of cytomegalovirus exposure and HLA in healthy donors. Produced via immunoSEQ multiplex PCR; TCRdb's table is partial and in-frame only. The sample lists approximately 130,000 clones; roughly four fifths were seen once. Sequenced input: PBMCs. All receptors derive from a young man in good health and CMV-seronegative. The CDR3 runs from the conserved cysteine through the conserved F or W. D genes are given only for firm matches. The size of a clone is reported for some rows only, either as once, few or many, or as a class for expanded clones.

J gene: TRBJ2-2
D gene: TRBD1
V gene: TRBV6-1
clone size: -
CDR3 protein: CASSRGTGDTGELFF
CDR3 DNA: TGTGCCAGCAGTCGCGGGACAGGGGACACCGGGGAGCTGTTTTTT

J gene: TRBJ2-7
D gene: -
V gene: TRBV6-5
clone size: few
CDR3 protein: CASRHGYGVQYF
CDR3 DNA: TGTGCCAGCAGACACGGCTACGGGGTTCAGTACTTC

J gene: TRBJ1-2
D gene: -
V gene: TRBV7-9
clone size: -
CDR3 protein: CASSPQGDYGYTF
CDR3 DNA: TGTGCCAGCAGCCCTCAGGGTGACTATGGCTACACCTTC

J gene: TRBJ2-6
D gene: -
V gene: TRBV4-3
clone size: few
CDR3 protein: CASSQRGANVLTF
CDR3 DNA: TGCGCCAGCAGCCAACGGGGAGCCAACGTCCTGACTTTC

J gene: TRBJ2-7
D gene: -
V gene: TRBV10-1
clone size: -
CDR3 protein: CASSDPLSYEQYF
CDR3 DNA: TGCGCCAGCAGTGATCCCCTCTCCTACGAGCAGTACTTC

J gene: TRBJ2-6
D gene: TRBD1
V gene: TRBV18
clone size: few
CDR3 protein: CASSPPQGVGANVLTF
CDR3 DNA: TGTGCCAGCTCACCACCCCAGGGGGTTGGGGCCAACGTCCTGACTTTC

J gene: TRBJ1-1
D gene: -
V gene: TRBV4-2
clone size: once
CDR3 protein: CASSQGSGVAFF
CDR3 DNA: TGTGCCAGCAGCCAAGGGAGTGGAGTAGCTTTCTTT

J gene: TRBJ2-1
D gene: -
V gene: TRBV6-5
clone size: -
CDR3 protein: CASSYSSGGYNEQFF
CDR3 DNA: TGTGCCAGCAGTTACTCGAGTGGTGGCTACAATGAGCAGTTCTTC

J gene: TRBJ2-7
D gene: TRBD2
V gene: TRBV27
clone size: -
CDR3 protein: CASSLAGTSGRKQYF
CDR3 DNA: TGTGCCAGCAGTTTAGCCGGGACTAGCGGGCGAAAACAGTACTTC

J gene: TRBJ2-7
D gene: -
V gene: TRBV29-1
clone size: -
CDR3 protein: CSVVRAYEQYF
CDR3 DNA: TGCAGCGTTGTCAGGGCCTACGAGCAGTACTTC

J gene: TRBJ2-3
D gene: TRBD1
V gene: TRBV30
clone size: once
CDR3 protein: CAFTGTGVTDTQYF
CDR3 DNA: TGTGCCTTCACCGGGACAGGGGTGACAGATACGCAGTATTTT

J gene: TRBJ1-4
D gene: TRBD1
V gene: TRBV9
clone size: -
CDR3 protein: CASSATGGYEKLFF
CDR3 DNA: TGTGCCAGCAGCGCGACAGGGGGCTATGAAAAACTGTTTTTT

J gene: TRBJ2-2
D gene: TRBD2
V gene: TRBV27
clone size: once
CDR3 protein: CASSLLAVGGELFF
CDR3 DNA: TGTGCCAGCAGTCTACTAGCGGTGGGAGGGGAGCTGTTTTTT

J gene: TRBJ2-7
D gene: TRBD2
V gene: TRBV6-5
clone size: -
CDR3 protein: CASSSPFSGTREQYF
CDR3 DNA: TGTGCCAGCAGTTCCCCTTTCAGCGGGACTCGGGAGCAGTACTTC

J gene: TRBJ1-1
D gene: -
V gene: TRBV9
clone size: few
CDR3 protein: CASSVYASVLNTEAFF
CDR3 DNA: TGTGCCAGCAGCGTATACGCGTCTGTGCTGAACACTGAAGCTTTCTTT

J gene: TRBJ1-2
D gene: -
V gene: TRBV5-6
clone size: few
CDR3 protein: CASSPRRGTDGYTF
CDR3 DNA: TGTGCCAGCAGCCCTCGTCGGGGTACGGATGGCTACACCTTC

J gene: TRBJ2-2
D gene: TRBD1
V gene: TRBV19
clone size: once
CDR3 protein: CASSMGTGPTGELFF
CDR3 DNA: TGTGCCAGTAGTATGGGGACAGGTCCCACCGGGGAGCTGTTTTTT

J gene: TRBJ1-4
D gene: -
V gene: TRBV10-3
clone size: -
CDR3 protein: CAISSARGADEKLFF
CDR3 DNA: TGTGCCATCAGTTCCGCAAGGGGCGCGGATGAAAAACTGTTTTTT

J gene: TRBJ2-5
D gene: -
V gene: TRBV4-1
clone size: -
CDR3 protein: CASSQDWQEETQYF
CDR3 DNA: TGCGCCAGCAGCCAAGATTGGCAGGAAGAGACCCAGTACTTC

J gene: TRBJ2-1
D gene: TRBD2
V gene: TRBV14
clone size: -
CDR3 protein: CASSPGTSGRAWEQFF
CDR3 DNA: TGTGCCAGCAGTCCCGGGACTAGCGGGAGGGCCTGGGAGCAGTTCTTC

J gene: TRBJ1-1
D gene: -
V gene: TRBV7-2
clone size: -
CDR3 protein: CASTRWGANTEAFF
CDR3 DNA: TGTGCCAGCACCCGCTGGGGAGCAAACACTGAAGCTTTCTTT

J gene: TRBJ2-7
D gene: -
V gene: TRBV6-6
clone size: few
CDR3 protein: CASSSVYEQYF
CDR3 DNA: TGTGCCAGCAGTAGCGTGTACGAGCAGTACTTC

J gene: TRBJ1-1
D gene: TRBD1
V gene: TRBV19
clone size: -
CDR3 protein: CASGGQGGKTSWTEAFF
CDR3 DNA: TGTGCCAGCGGGGGACAGGGGGGAAAGACGAGTTGGACTGAAGCTTTCTTT

J gene: TRBJ1-4
D gene: TRBD1
V gene: TRBV18
clone size: -
CDR3 protein: CASSEQGSDEKLFF
CDR3 DNA: TGTGCCAGCTCAGAACAGGGGAGCGATGAAAAACTGTTTTTT

J gene: TRBJ2-3
D gene: TRBD1
V gene: TRBV5-4
clone size: -
CDR3 protein: CASSLRGFGTDTQYF
CDR3 DNA: TGTGCCAGCAGTCTCAGGGGGTTTGGCACAGATACGCAGTATTTT

J gene: TRBJ2-1
D gene: TRBD2
V gene: TRBV15
clone size: -
CDR3 protein: CATSRDIPGLGSYNEQFF
CDR3 DNA: TGTGCCACCAGCAGAGATATCCCGGGACTAGGCTCTTACAATGAGCAGTTCTTC

J gene: TRBJ2-1
D gene: TRBD2
V gene: TRBV7-8
clone size: -
CDR3 protein: CASTKNRVLAGYNEQFF
CDR3 DNA: TGTGCCAGCACCAAAAACCGGGTACTAGCGGGATACAATGAGCAGTTCTTC

J gene: TRBJ2-3
D gene: -
V gene: TRBV6-1
clone size: -
CDR3 protein: CASSESIRGLADTQYF
CDR3 DNA: TGTGCCAGCAGTGAATCCATCCGGGGGTTGGCAGATACGCAGTATTTT

J gene: TRBJ1-3
D gene: -
V gene: TRBV19
clone size: -
CDR3 protein: CASSLISGNTIYF
CDR3 DNA: TGTGCCAGTAGCCTAATCTCTGGAAACACCATATATTTT

J gene: TRBJ2-5
D gene: TRBD1
V gene: TRBV6-6
clone size: -
CDR3 protein: CASSYGDRRQETQYF
CDR3 DNA: TGTGCCAGCAGTTACGGGGACAGGAGACAAGAGACCCAGTACTTC

J gene: TRBJ1-2
D gene: TRBD1
V gene: TRBV9
clone size: once
CDR3 protein: CASSVGTGGRGYTF
CDR3 DNA: TGTGCCAGCAGCGTGGGGACAGGGGGCCGTGGCTACACCTTC

J gene: TRBJ2-7
D gene: TRBD1
V gene: TRBV2
clone size: -
CDR3 protein: CASRYRGNYEQYF
CDR3 DNA: TGTGCCAGCAGGTACAGGGGAAACTACGAGCAGTACTTC

J gene: TRBJ2-3
D gene: TRBD2
V gene: TRBV9
clone size: -
CDR3 protein: CASSPRLADTDTQYF
CDR3 DNA: TGTGCCAGCAGCCCCCGACTAGCGGACACAGATACGCAGTATTTT

J gene: TRBJ2-2
D gene: -
V gene: TRBV30
clone size: -
CDR3 protein: CAWSGGFGELFF
CDR3 DNA: TGTGCCTGGAGTGGTGGCTTCGGGGAGCTGTTTTTT

J gene: TRBJ1-1
D gene: TRBD1
V gene: TRBV28
clone size: -
CDR3 protein: CASSETRTGPGAFF
CDR3 DNA: TGTGCCAGCAGTGAGACAAGGACAGGGCCGGGAGCTTTCTTT

J gene: TRBJ2-7
D gene: TRBD2
V gene: TRBV11-3
clone size: once
CDR3 protein: CASSLGGGSGSYEQYF
CDR3 DNA: TGTGCCAGCAGCTTAGGGGGGGGTTCAGGGTCCTACGAGCAGTACTTC

J gene: TRBJ2-5
D gene: TRBD1
V gene: TRBV18
clone size: few
CDR3 protein: CASSRNSGQLQETQYF
CDR3 DNA: TGTGCCAGCTCACGAAACTCGGGACAGCTCCAAGAGACCCAGTACTTC

J gene: TRBJ2-5
D gene: TRBD2
V gene: TRBV4-3
clone size: -
CDR3 protein: CASSQEGLADQETQYF
CDR3 DNA: TGCGCCAGCAGCCAAGAGGGACTAGCAGACCAAGAGACCCAGTACTTC

J gene: TRBJ2-7
D gene: -
V gene: TRBV5-5
clone size: many
CDR3 protein: CASSLVAVTYEQYF
CDR3 DNA: TGTGCCAGCAGCTTAGTAGCGGTCACCTACGAGCAGTACTTC

J gene: TRBJ1-2
D gene: -
V gene: TRBV6-5
clone size: few
CDR3 protein: CASSYLDSATGYTF
CDR3 DNA: TGTGCCAGCAGTTACCTAGACAGTGCAACGGGCTACACCTTC

J gene: TRBJ2-3
D gene: TRBD2
V gene: TRBV5-4
clone size: once
CDR3 protein: CASRWGSGGNTDTQYF
CDR3 DNA: TGTGCCAGCAGGTGGGGGAGCGGGGGGAACACAGATACGCAGTATTTT

J gene: TRBJ2-5
D gene: TRBD2
V gene: TRBV5-1
clone size: -
CDR3 protein: CASSLARLAGVEEQYF
CDR3 DNA: TGCGCCAGCAGCTTGGCCCGACTAGCGGGAGTGGAGGAGCAGTACTTC

J gene: TRBJ1-1
D gene: TRBD1
V gene: TRBV27
clone size: -
CDR3 protein: CASSFTGVNTEAFF
CDR3 DNA: TGTGCCAGCAGTTTTACAGGGGTGAACACTGAAGCTTTCTTT

J gene: TRBJ2-5
D gene: TRBD1
V gene: TRBV5-6
clone size: -
CDR3 protein: CASSLGPGGVQETQYF
CDR3 DNA: TGTGCCAGCAGCCTGGGCCCAGGGGGTGTCCAAGAGACCCAGTACTTC

J gene: TRBJ2-7
D gene: -
V gene: TRBV28
clone size: -
CDR3 protein: CASSADLNSYEQYF
CDR3 DNA: TGTGCCAGCAGTGCGGATCTAAATTCCTACGAGCAGTACTTC

J gene: TRBJ1-1
D gene: -
V gene: TRBV25-1
clone size: -
CDR3 protein: CASSEFKNTEAFF
CDR3 DNA: TGTGCCAGCAGTGAATTTAAGAACACTGAAGCTTTCTTT

J gene: TRBJ1-3
D gene: -
V gene: TRBV9
clone size: -
CDR3 protein: CASSVSGHSTGNTIYF
CDR3 DNA: TGTGCCAGCAGCGTCTCCGGACATTCTACTGGAAACACCATATATTTT

J gene: TRBJ2-1
D gene: TRBD2
V gene: TRBV28
clone size: -
CDR3 protein: CASSRLAEDNEQFF
CDR3 DNA: TGTGCCAGCAGCCGACTAGCAGAGGACAATGAGCAGTTCTTC

J gene: TRBJ2-3
D gene: -
V gene: TRBV6-5
clone size: -
CDR3 protein: CASSLTRGRTDTQYF
CDR3 DNA: TGTGCCAGCAGTTTGACTCGAGGCCGCACAGATACGCAGTATTTT

J gene: TRBJ1-2
D gene: -
V gene: TRBV19
clone size: -
CDR3 protein: CASSIYQGYGYTF
CDR3 DNA: TGTGCCAGTAGTATATACCAGGGCTATGGCTACACCTTC

J gene: TRBJ1-1
D gene: TRBD1
V gene: TRBV20-1
clone size: -
CDR3 protein: CSPRGTEAFF
CDR3 DNA: TGCAGCCCCAGGGGGACTGAAGCTTTCTTT

J gene: TRBJ2-4
D gene: -
V gene: TRBV7-9
clone size: -
CDR3 protein: CASSLDLGVAKNIQYF
CDR3 DNA: TGTGCCAGCAGCTTAGATTTGGGAGTAGCCAAAAACATTCAGTACTTC

J gene: TRBJ1-5
D gene: -
V gene: TRBV4-1
clone size: -
CDR3 protein: CASSQDGLFHQPQHF
CDR3 DNA: TGCGCCAGCAGCCAAGATGGACTTTTTCATCAGCCCCAGCATTTT

J gene: TRBJ2-5
D gene: TRBD2
V gene: TRBV7-2
clone size: -
CDR3 protein: CASSVTGTSGGTTQYF
CDR3 DNA: TGTGCCAGCAGCGTCACCGGGACTAGCGGGGGTACGACCCAGTACTTC

J gene: TRBJ1-1
D gene: -
V gene: TRBV15
clone size: -
CDR3 protein: CATSPRSPRDTEAFF
CDR3 DNA: TGTGCCACCAGCCCCCGTTCACCGAGGGACACTGAAGCTTTCTTT

J gene: TRBJ1-6
D gene: TRBD1
V gene: TRBV28
clone size: -
CDR3 protein: CASTPGQGNSPLHF
CDR3 DNA: TGTGCCAGCACCCCGGGACAGGGGAATTCACCCCTCCACTTT

J gene: TRBJ2-1
D gene: TRBD2
V gene: TRBV5-1
clone size: -
CDR3 protein: CASSGGTSQVDEQFF
CDR3 DNA: TGCGCCAGCAGCGGCGGGACTAGCCAGGTCGATGAGCAGTTCTTC